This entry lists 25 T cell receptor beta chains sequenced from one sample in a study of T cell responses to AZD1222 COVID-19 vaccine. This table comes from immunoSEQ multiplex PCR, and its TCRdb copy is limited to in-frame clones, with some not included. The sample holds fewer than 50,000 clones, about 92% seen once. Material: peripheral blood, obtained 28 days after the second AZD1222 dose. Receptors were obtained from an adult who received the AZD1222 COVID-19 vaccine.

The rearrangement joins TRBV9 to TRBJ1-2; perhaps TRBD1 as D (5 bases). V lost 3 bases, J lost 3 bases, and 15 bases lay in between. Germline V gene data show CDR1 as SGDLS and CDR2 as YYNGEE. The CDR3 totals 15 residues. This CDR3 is CASSAGPDSDYGYTF. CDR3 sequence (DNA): TGTGCCAGCAGCGCGGGACCCGACAGCGACTATGGCTACACCTTC.

CDR3 in amino acids: CASSLVEDGYTF. DNA of the CDR3: TGTGCCAGCAGCTTGGTTGAGGATGGCTACACCTTC. This rearrangement joins TRBV5-4 to TRBJ1-2, with D unclear. There are 12 residues in the CDR3. The germline gives CDR1 SGHNT, CDR2 YYREEE (reference sequence). Trimming cost V 0 bases and J 6 bases, with 6 bases left between them.

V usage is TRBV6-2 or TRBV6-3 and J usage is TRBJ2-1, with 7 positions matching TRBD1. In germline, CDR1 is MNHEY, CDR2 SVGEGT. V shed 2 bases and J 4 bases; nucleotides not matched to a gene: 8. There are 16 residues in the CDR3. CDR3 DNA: TGTGCCAGCAGTTACACGGGACAGACGACTTACAATGAGCAGTTCTTC. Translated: CASSYTGQTTYNEQFF.

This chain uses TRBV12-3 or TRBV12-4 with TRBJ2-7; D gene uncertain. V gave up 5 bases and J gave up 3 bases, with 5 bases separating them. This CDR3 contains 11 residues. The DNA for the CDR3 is TGTGCCAGCAGTGTTAACTACGAGCAGTACTTC. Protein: CASSVNYEQYF.

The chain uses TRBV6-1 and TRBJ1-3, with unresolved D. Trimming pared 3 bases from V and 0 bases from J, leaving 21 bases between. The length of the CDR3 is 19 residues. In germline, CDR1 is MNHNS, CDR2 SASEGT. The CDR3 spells CASSDIFGGTSDSGNTIYF. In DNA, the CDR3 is TGTGCCAGCAGTGATATTTTCGGCGGCACCTCGGACTCTGGAAACACCATATATTTT.

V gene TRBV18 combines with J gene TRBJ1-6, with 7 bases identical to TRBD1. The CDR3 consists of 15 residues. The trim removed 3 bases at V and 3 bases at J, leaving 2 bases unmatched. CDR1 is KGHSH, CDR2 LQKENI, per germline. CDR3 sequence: CASSPGQDYNSPLHF. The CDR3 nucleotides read TGTGCCAGCTCACCTGGACAGGACTATAATTCACCCCTCCACTTT.

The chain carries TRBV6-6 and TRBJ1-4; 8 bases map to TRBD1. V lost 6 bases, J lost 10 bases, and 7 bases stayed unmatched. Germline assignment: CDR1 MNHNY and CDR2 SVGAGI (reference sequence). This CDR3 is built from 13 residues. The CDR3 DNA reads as TGTGCCAGCAGGCACGGACAGGGCCCAAAACTGTTTTTT. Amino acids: CASRHGQGPKLFF.

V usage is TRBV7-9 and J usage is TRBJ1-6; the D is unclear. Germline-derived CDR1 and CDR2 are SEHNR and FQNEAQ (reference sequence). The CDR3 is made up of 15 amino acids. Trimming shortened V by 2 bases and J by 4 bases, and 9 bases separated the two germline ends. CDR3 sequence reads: CASSLNSQYNSPLHF. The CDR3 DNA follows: TGTGCCAGCAGCTTAAATTCACAGTATAATTCACCCCTCCACTTT.

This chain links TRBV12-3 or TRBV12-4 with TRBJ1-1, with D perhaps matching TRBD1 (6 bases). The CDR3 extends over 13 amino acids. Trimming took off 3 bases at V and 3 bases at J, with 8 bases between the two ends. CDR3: CASSFGGYTEAFF. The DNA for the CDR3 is TGTGCCAGCAGTTTCGGGGGCTACACTGAAGCTTTCTTT.

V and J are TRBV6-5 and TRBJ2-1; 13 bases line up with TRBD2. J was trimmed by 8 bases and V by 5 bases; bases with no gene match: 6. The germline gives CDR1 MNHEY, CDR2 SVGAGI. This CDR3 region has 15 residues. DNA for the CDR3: TGTGCCAGCAGTCGTACTAGCGGGGGGGATCATGAGCAGTTCTTC. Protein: CASSRTSGGDHEQFF.

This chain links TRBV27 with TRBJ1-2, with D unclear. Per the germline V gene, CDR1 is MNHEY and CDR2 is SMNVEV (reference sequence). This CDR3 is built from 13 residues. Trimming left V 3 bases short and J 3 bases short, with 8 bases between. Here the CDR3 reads CASSFAVDYGYTF. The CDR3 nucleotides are TGTGCCAGCAGTTTTGCCGTTGACTATGGCTACACCTTC.

The CDR3 nucleotides read TGCGCCAGCAGCCGATTACAGGGCCTTAATGAAAAACTGTTTTTT. It is translated as CASSRLQGLNEKLFF. The rearrangement joins TRBV4-1 to TRBJ1-4, with D perhaps TRBD1 (6 bases). Germline lookup yields CDR1 MGHRA and CDR2 YSYEKL. The CDR3 is 15 residues long. The V end was cut by 4 bases, the J end by 4 bases, with 13 bases between.

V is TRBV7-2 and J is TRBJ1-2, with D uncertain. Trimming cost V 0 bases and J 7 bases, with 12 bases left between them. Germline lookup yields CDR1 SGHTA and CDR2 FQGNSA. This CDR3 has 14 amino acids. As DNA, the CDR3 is TGTGCCAGCAGCTTAGCGCTGGGCGGAGGTGGCTACACCTTC. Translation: CASSLALGGGGYTF.

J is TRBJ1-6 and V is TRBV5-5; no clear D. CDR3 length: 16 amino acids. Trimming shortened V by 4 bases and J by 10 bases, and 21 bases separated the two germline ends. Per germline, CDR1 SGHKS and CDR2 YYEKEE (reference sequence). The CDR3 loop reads CASSPRTGGRGSPLHF. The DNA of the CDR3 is TGTGCCAGCAGCCCGCGGACGGGAGGACGTGGCTCACCCCTCCACTTT.

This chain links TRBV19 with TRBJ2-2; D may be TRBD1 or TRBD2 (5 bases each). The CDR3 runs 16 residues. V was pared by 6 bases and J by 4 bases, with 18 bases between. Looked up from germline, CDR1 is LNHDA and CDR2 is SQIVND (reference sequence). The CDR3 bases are TGTGCCAGTAGATGGGGCGGGCCGAGTAGCACCGGGGAGCTGTTTTTT. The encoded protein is CASRWGGPSSTGELFF. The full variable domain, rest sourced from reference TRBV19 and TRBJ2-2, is DGGITQSPKYLFRKEGQNVTLSCEQNLNHDAMYWYRQDPGQGLRLIYYSQIVNDFQKGDIAEGYSVSREKKESFPLTVTSAQKNPTAFYLCASRWGGPSSTGELFFGEGSRLTVL.

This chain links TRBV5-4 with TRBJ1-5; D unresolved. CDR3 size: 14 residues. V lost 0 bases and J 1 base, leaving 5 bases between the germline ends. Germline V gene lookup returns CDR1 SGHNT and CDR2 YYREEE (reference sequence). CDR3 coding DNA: TGTGCCAGCAGCTTGGGGGCCAGCAATCAGCCCCAGCATTTT. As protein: CASSLGASNQPQHF.

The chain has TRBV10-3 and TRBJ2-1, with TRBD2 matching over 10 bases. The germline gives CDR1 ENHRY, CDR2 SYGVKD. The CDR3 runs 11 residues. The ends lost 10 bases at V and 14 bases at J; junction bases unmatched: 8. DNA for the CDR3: TGTGCCACCACTAGCGGGGAGTTGAAGTTCTTC. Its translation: CATTSGELKFF.

DNA for the CDR3: TGCGCCAGCAGCTCCGGACTAGTGGGGACAGATACGCAGTATTTT. This codes for CASSSGLVGTDTQYF. V usage is TRBV5-1 and J usage is TRBJ2-3; 7 nucleotides agree with TRBD2. This CDR3 region has 15 residues. The junction had 7 bases not matched to a gene; V was cut back by 3 bases and J by 3 bases. Germline-derived CDR1 and CDR2 are SGHRS and YFSETQ.

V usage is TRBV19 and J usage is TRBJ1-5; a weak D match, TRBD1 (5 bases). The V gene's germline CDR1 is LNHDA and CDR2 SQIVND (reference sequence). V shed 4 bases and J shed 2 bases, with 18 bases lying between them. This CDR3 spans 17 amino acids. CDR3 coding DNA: TGTGCCAGTAGTAGAGAGGGGACGGTCACAGGCAATCAGCCCCAGCATTTT. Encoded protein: CASSREGTVTGNQPQHF.

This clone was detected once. CDR3 sequence reads: CATPKWTVHNSPLHF. The CDR3 DNA reads as TGTGCCACCCCTAAATGGACAGTCCATAATTCACCCCTCCACTTT. The chain is built from TRBV24-1 and TRBJ1-6; the D gene is possibly TRBD1 (6 bases). The CDR3 is 15 amino acids. V was trimmed by 9 bases and J by 5 bases, leaving 16 bases between them. CDR1 is KGHDR and CDR2 is SFDVKD in the germline V gene.

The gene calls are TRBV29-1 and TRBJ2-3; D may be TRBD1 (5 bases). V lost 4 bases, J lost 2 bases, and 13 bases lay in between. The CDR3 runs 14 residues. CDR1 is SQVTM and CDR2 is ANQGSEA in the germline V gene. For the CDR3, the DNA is TGCAGCGTTGTAGGCAGGGCCACCACAGATACGCAGTATTTT. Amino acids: CSVVGRATTDTQYF.

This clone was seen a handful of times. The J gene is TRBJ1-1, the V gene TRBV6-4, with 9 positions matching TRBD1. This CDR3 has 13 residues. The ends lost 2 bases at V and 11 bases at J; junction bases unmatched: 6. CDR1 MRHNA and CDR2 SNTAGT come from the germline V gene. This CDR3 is CASSDVPGTGAFF. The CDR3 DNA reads TGTGCCAGCAGTGACGTACCCGGGACAGGGGCTTTCTTT.

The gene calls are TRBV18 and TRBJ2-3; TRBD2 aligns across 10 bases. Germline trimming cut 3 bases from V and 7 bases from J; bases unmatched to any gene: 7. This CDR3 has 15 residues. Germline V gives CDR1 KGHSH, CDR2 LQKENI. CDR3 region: CASSPSGGARNTQYF. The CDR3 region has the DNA TGTGCCAGCTCACCCAGCGGGGGGGCGCGGAATACGCAGTATTTT.

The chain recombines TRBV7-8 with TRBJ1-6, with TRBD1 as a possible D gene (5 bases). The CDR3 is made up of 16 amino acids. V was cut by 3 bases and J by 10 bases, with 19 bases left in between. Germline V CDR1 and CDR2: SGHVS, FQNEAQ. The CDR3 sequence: CASSLGVTGGGSPLHF. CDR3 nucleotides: TGTGCCAGCAGCTTGGGGGTGACGGGGGGTGGCTCACCCCTCCACTTT. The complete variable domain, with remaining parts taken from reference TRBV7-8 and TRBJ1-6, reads GAGVSQSPRYKVAKRGQDVALRCDPISGHVSLFWYQQALGQGPEFLTYFQNEAQLDKSGLPSDRFFAERPEGSVSTLKIQRTQQEDSAVYLCASSLGVTGGGSPLHFGNGTRLTVT.

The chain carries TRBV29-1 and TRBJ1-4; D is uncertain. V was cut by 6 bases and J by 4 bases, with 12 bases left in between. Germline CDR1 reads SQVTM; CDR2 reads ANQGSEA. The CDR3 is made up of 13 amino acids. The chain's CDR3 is CSVLAGGNEKLFF. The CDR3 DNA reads TGCAGCGTGCTCGCAGGTGGTAATGAAAAACTGTTTTTT. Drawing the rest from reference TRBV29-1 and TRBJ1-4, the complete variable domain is SAVISQKPSRDICQRGTSLTIQCQVDSQVTMMFWYRQQPGQSLTLIATANQGSEATYESGFVIDKFPISRPNLTFSTLTVSNMSPEDSSIYLCSVLAGGNEKLFFGSGTQLSVL.